What follows is one T cell receptor beta chain and its context. With a J-beta primer mix and a sample-barcoded 5' primer, a second PCR ran roughly 6 to 11 cycles. All samples yielded 3 million or more CDR3-containing paired-end reads. Using its own MiXCR run on the 5' RACE reads, TCRdb lists one record per CDR3 protein. There are some 700,000 distinct CDR3 sequences in the sample; around 46% occur only once, and 20% to 25% lies in the top ten. Isolated per sample were at least 6 million PBMCs. V gave up 6 bases and J gave up 4 bases; unmatched junction bases: 8. Germline-derived CDR1 and CDR2 are MNHNY and SVGAGI (reference sequence). This CDR3 spans 14 amino acids. This sample is drawn from a study of blood T cells in healthy people across ages.

This TCR was sampled from a woman in her sixties in good health. The rearrangement links TRBV6-6 to TRBJ2-7, with 8 bases identical to TRBD1. The material sequenced was blood. The CDR3 sequence is CASRGTGTGYEQYF. The CDR3 DNA reads TGTGCCAGCAGAGGGACCGGGACAGGATACGAGCAGTACTTC.